A single sample is the source of the 22 T cell receptor beta chains below, sequenced in a study of shared clonotypes between healthy human individuals. The naive CD8 subset, CD45RO-negative cells positively selected for CCR7, excluded terminally differentiated effector memory CD45RA+ cells. The protocol was immunoSEQ multiplex PCR, while the TCRdb copy is restricted to in-frame clones and leaves out a portion. The table shows more than 2 million clones, with just under 95% occurring only once. The sample taken for sequencing was naive CD8+ T cells from PBMCs. These receptor sequences come from a man aged 18-30 years in good health. Some clones in this sample may be carry-over from other donors' samples.

A note on this clone: The same CDR3 also results from other DNA sequences found in this sample. The J gene is TRBJ1-1, the V gene TRBV7-9; D remains ambiguous. Germline V gene data show CDR1 as SEHNR and CDR2 as FQNEAQ (reference sequence). V was shortened by 1 base and J by 4 bases, with 1 base between the two germline ends. This CDR3 is 11 amino acids long. In nucleotides, the CDR3 is TGTGCCAGCAGCTTAGGCACTGAAGCTTTCTTT. Its protein is CASSLGTEAFF.

There are a few counts of this clone. The rearrangement joins TRBV27 to TRBJ1-5; D gene ambiguous. Trimming took off 1 base at V and 4 bases at J, with 11 bases between the two ends. Germline assignment: CDR1 MNHEY and CDR2 SMNVEV (reference sequence). CDR3 length equals 15 residues. CDR3 amino acids: CASSLLMQANQPQHF. The CDR3 DNA reads TGTGCCAGCAGTTTATTGATGCAGGCTAATCAGCCCCAGCATTTT.

The chain carries TRBV2 and TRBJ1-2; D unresolved. CDR1 is SNHLY and CDR2 is FYNNEI in the germline V gene. The V gene lost 5 bases and the J gene lost 2 bases, with 15 bases spanning the gap. The CDR3 runs 15 residues. The CDR3 DNA follows: TGTGCCAGCAGTAACGACCGACTGGGGAACTATGGCTACACCTTC. Translating gives CASSNDRLGNYGYTF.

This chain connects TRBV4-3 to TRBJ1-1; 7 nucleotides line up with TRBD1. CDR3 length: 16 residues. V lost 4 bases and J lost 1; bases outside the gene matches: 9. In germline, CDR1 is LGHNA, CDR2 YSLEER. The CDR3 spells CASSLTRQGPNTEAFF. The CDR3, as DNA: TGCGCCAGCAGCCTAACCCGACAGGGACCGAACACTGAAGCTTTCTTT.

The V gene is TRBV15, the J gene TRBJ2-3, with TRBD2 as a possible D gene (6 bases). V dropped 1 base and J dropped 0 bases, with 8 bases sitting between them. In germline, CDR1 is LNHNV, CDR2 YYDKDF (reference sequence). This CDR3 comprises 15 residues. As DNA, the CDR3 is TGTGCCACCAGCAGAGGGACTATCAGCACAGATACGCAGTATTTT. It yields the protein CATSRGTISTDTQYF.

This rearrangement joins TRBV7-9 to TRBJ2-7, with D perhaps TRBD1 (5 bases). The CDR3 has 13 amino acids. Germline assignment: CDR1 SEHNR and CDR2 FQNEAQ (reference sequence). Trimming took off 5 bases at V and 2 bases at J, with 10 bases between the two ends. In DNA form, the CDR3 reads TGTGCCAGCAGCGCTGACAGTGCCTACGAGCAGTACTTC. It codes for CASSADSAYEQYF.

This clone was counted once. Other DNA variants within this sample encode the same CDR3. J is TRBJ2-1 and V is TRBV27; possibly TRBD1 for D (5 bases). CDR1 MNHEY and CDR2 SMNVEV come from the germline V gene (reference sequence). This CDR3 contains 14 residues. V was trimmed by 4 bases and J by 4 bases, leaving 11 bases between them. CDR3 region: CASSWQGGYNEQFF. The CDR3 region has the DNA TGTGCCAGCAGTTGGCAGGGTGGGTACAATGAGCAGTTCTTC.

The V and J genes are TRBV7-8 and TRBJ2-6; 11 bases align to TRBD2. The CDR3 extends over 20 amino acids. CDR1 SGHVS and CDR2 FQNEAQ come from the germline V gene. V dropped 3 bases and J dropped 1; count of bases not matched to a gene: 11. The CDR3 reads CASSFETSGTFYSGANVLTF. The CDR3 nucleotides are TGTGCCAGCAGCTTCGAGACTAGCGGGACCTTTTATTCTGGGGCCAACGTCCTGACTTTC.

The genes are TRBV6-1 and TRBJ1-5, with D possibly being TRBD1 (5 bases). The V and J ends lost 2 bases and 5 bases respectively, with 19 bases between them. Per germline, CDR1 MNHNS and CDR2 SASEGT. This CDR3 is 17 amino acids long. This CDR3 reads CASSEILGGGVHQPQHF. The CDR3 DNA is TGTGCCAGCAGTGAAATCCTGGGGGGGGGAGTCCATCAGCCCCAGCATTTT.

This clone has only one observation. The chain joins TRBV11-2 to TRBJ1-5, with 8 bases aligning to TRBD1. Germline CDR1 is SGHAT and CDR2 is FQNNGV. Trimming took 2 bases from V and 2 from J; bases not matched to a gene: 8. There are 17 residues in the CDR3. The CDR3 is CASSLRAGTGGNQPQHF. DNA of the CDR3: TGTGCCAGCAGCTTACGGGCGGGGACAGGCGGCAATCAGCCCCAGCATTTT.

J is TRBJ2-1 and V is TRBV5-6; D may be TRBD1 (6 bases). Trimming took off 0 bases at V and 1 base at J, with 8 bases between the two ends. The CDR3 has 15 residues. Germline V CDR1 and CDR2: SGHDT, YYEEEE. CDR3 sequence reads: CASSLARGSYNEQFF. CDR3 coding DNA: TGTGCCAGCAGCTTGGCGAGGGGGTCCTACAATGAGCAGTTCTTC.

The chain carries TRBV13 and TRBJ2-5; 14 nucleotides align to TRBD2. V lost 5 bases to trimming and J lost 5 bases; unmatched junction nucleotides: 7. Per germline, CDR1 PRHDT and CDR2 FYEKMQ (reference sequence). The CDR3 covers 16 residues. In DNA, the CDR3 is TGTGCCAGCAGCAAAGGGACTAGCGGGAGATTGGAGACCCAGTACTTC. It specifies CASSKGTSGRLETQYF.

The V call is TRBV7-9, the J call TRBJ2-5; 8 bases line up with TRBD2. Germline V gene lookup returns CDR1 SEHNR and CDR2 FQNEAQ (reference sequence). The CDR3 loop spans 16 amino acids. J gave up 1 base and V 5 bases, and 9 bases lay outside the gene matches. The CDR3 sequence is CASSSQLAEPQETQYF. DNA for the CDR3: TGTGCCAGCAGCAGTCAACTAGCGGAGCCCCAAGAGACCCAGTACTTC.

J is TRBJ1-2 and V is TRBV29-1; D gene ambiguous. Per the germline V gene, CDR1 is SQVTM and CDR2 is ANQGSEA. V shed 1 base and J shed 2 bases, with 14 bases lying between them. The CDR3 length is 15 residues. DNA of the CDR3: TGCAGCGTTGAAGGCGGCGAGGGTCGCAACTATGGCTACACCTTC. This sequence encodes CSVEGGEGRNYGYTF.

This chain joins TRBV5-1 and TRBJ2-7; D tentatively reads TRBD1 or TRBD2 (5 bases each). CDR3 size: 14 residues. Trimming stripped 4 bases from V and 4 bases from J, with 15 bases between. Germline V gene lookup returns CDR1 SGHRS and CDR2 YFSETQ. The CDR3 region has the DNA TGCGCCAGCAGCCCCTGGGACCGTAGGTACGAGCAGTACTTC. This sequence encodes CASSPWDRRYEQYF. The full variable domain, with the rest looked up from reference TRBV5-1 and TRBJ2-7, is KAGVTQTPRYLIKTRGQQVTLSCSPISGHRSVSWYQQTPGQGLQFLFEYFSETQRNKGNFPGRFSGRQFSNSRSEMNVSTLELGDSALYLCASSPWDRRYEQYFGPGTRLTVT.

This chain joins TRBV4-3 and TRBJ2-3, with TRBD2 matching 8 bases. This CDR3 spans 18 amino acids. V was clipped by 0 bases and J by 2 bases; unmatched bases: 10. Germline CDR1 reads LGHNA; CDR2 reads YSLEER. This chain's CDR3 is CASSQDGASGLPTDTQYF. DNA of the CDR3: TGCGCCAGCAGCCAAGATGGGGCTAGCGGGCTCCCCACAGATACGCAGTATTTT.

The chain is built from TRBV19 and TRBJ2-5, with TRBD2 matching over 7 bases. The CDR3 loop spans 18 amino acids. CDR1 is LNHDA and CDR2 is SQIVND in the germline V gene (reference sequence). J gave up 5 bases and V 9 bases, and 24 bases lay outside the gene matches. CDR3 amino acids: CASDAGPQGVDGRETQYF. CDR3 sequence (DNA): TGTGCCAGCGACGCAGGACCCCAAGGGGTGGACGGGAGGGAGACCCAGTACTTC.

V is TRBV29-1 and J is TRBJ1-3; possible D gene TRBD1, 5 bases. Germline lookup yields CDR1 SQVTM and CDR2 ANQGSEA. CDR3 length equals 14 residues. The V gene lost 7 bases and the J gene lost 0 bases, with 13 bases spanning the gap. CDR3 bases: TGCAGCGCCTGGGGGGGGACCTCTGGAAACACCATATATTTT. Its translation is CSAWGGTSGNTIYF.

The genes are TRBV19 and TRBJ2-1, with D uncertain. The V end was cut by 3 bases, the J end by 3 bases, with 12 bases between. CDR1 is LNHDA, CDR2 SQIVND, per germline (reference sequence). This CDR3 spans 15 amino acids. CDR3 loop: CASSIKLDRYNEQFF. The CDR3 DNA reads as TGTGCCAGTAGTATTAAGTTGGACCGCTACAATGAGCAGTTCTTC.

The chain has TRBV5-1 and TRBJ2-7; TRBD2 aligns across 7 bases. From germline, CDR1 is SGHRS and CDR2 YFSETQ. The CDR3 has 14 amino acids. V shed 4 bases and J 4 bases; nucleotides not matched to a gene: 8. Written as DNA, the CDR3 is TGCGCCAGCAGCAGCGGGGTGGGGGTGTACGAGCAGTACTTC. Amino acid sequence: CASSSGVGVYEQYF. Full variable domain (missing parts from reference TRBV5-1 and TRBJ2-7): KAGVTQTPRYLIKTRGQQVTLSCSPISGHRSVSWYQQTPGQGLQFLFEYFSETQRNKGNFPGRFSGRQFSNSRSEMNVSTLELGDSALYLCASSSGVGVYEQYFGPGTRLTVT.

CDR3 bases: TGCGCCAGCAGCTGGACGGGTCTTGCAGATACGCAGTATTTT. This sequence encodes CASSWTGLADTQYF. The chain uses TRBV5-1 and TRBJ2-3; D gene uncertain. Trimming removed 3 bases at V and 4 bases at J, with 12 bases between. From germline, CDR1 is SGHRS and CDR2 YFSETQ. This CDR3 region has 14 residues.

The V gene is TRBV4-3, the J gene TRBJ2-5; 7 nucleotides align to TRBD2. The DNA end is a closer match to TRBJ2-7, so the J assignment may be wrong. CDR1 LGHNA and CDR2 YSLEER come from the germline V gene. The CDR3 has 15 residues. This CDR3 is CASSRLTGGRYEQYF. The CDR3 region has the DNA TGCGCCAGCAGCCGTCTTACGGGAGGACGCTACGAGCAGTACTTC.